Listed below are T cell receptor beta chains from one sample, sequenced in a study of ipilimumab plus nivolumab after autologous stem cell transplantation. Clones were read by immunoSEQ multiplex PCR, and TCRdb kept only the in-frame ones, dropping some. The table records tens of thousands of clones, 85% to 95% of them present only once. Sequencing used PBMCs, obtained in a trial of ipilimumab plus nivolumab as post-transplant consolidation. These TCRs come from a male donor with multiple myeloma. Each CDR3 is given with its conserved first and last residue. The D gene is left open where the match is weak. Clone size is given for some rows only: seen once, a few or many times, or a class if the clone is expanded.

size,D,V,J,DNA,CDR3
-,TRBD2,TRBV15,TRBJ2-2,TGTGCCACCAGCTGGGAACTAGCGGCCGGGGAGCTGTTTTTT,CATSWELAAGELFF
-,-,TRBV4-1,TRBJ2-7,TGCGCCAGCAGCCAAGATCCCAGGGGGGCCTACGAGCAGTACTTC,CASSQDPRGAYEQYF
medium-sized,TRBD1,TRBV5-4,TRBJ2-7,TGTGCCAGCAGCTCCCCGGGACAGGCAACCTACGAGCAGTACTTC,CASSSPGQATYEQYF
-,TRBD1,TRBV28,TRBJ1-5,TGTGCCAGCGTGACAGGGGAATTCGACAATCAGCCCCAGCATTTT,CASVTGEFDNQPQHF
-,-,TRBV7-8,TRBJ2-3,TGTGCCAGCAGCTCTCAGGGGTCCACTCCCAACACAGATACGCAGTATTTT,CASSSQGSTPNTDTQYF
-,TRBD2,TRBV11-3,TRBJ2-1,TGTGCCAGCAGCTTTTCTGGGACTAGCGATGAGCAGTTCTTC,CASSFSGTSDEQFF
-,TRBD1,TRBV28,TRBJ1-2,TGTGCCAGCAGTTTGGCGGGACAGACTAACTATGGCTACACCTTC,CASSLAGQTNYGYTF
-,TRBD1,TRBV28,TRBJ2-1,TGTGCCACCAGGGACAGGGTGTGGAATGAGCAGTTCTTC,CATRDRVWNEQFF
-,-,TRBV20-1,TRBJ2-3,TGCAGTGCCCGAAGAGGTAGCCGGCAGTATTTT,CSARRGSRQYF
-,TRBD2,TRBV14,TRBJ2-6,TGTGCCAGCAGCCAATCGCGGATTCTAGCGGCAGTCTCTGGGGCCAACGTCCTGACTTTC,CASSQSRILAAVSGANVLTF
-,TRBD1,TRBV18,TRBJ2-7,TGTGCCAGCTCACCAACGGGACAGGGGGGATTTGAGCAGTACTTC,CASSPTGQGGFEQYF
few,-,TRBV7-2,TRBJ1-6,TGTGCCAGCAGCCCCCCCTATAATTCACCCCTCCACTTT,CASSPPYNSPLHF
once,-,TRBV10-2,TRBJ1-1,TGCGCCAGCTCCGGGACAAAATCAATGAACACTGAAGCTTTCTTT,CASSGTKSMNTEAFF
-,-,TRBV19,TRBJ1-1,TGTGCCAGTAGTACAATCGACACGTATAACACTGAAGCTTTCTTT,CASSTIDTYNTEAFF
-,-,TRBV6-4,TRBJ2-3,TGTGCCAGCAGTGGTCGGGTCAATCCCACAGATACGCAGTATTTT,CASSGRVNPTDTQYF
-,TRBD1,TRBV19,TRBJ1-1,TGTGCCAGTAGCGGACAGGGAGGGAACACTGAAGCTTTCTTT,CASSGQGGNTEAFF
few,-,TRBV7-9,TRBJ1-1,TGTGCCAGCAGCATTACAGGGCTGAACACTGAAGCTTTCTTT,CASSITGLNTEAFF
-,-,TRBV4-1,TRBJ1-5,TGCGCCAGCAGCCAAGATCTTGGGGGACCCCAGCCCCAGCATTTT,CASSQDLGGPQPQHF
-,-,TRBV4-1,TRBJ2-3,TGCGCCAGCAGCCAAGCGGGGGCAGAGGGGGCAGATACGCAGTATTTT,CASSQAGAEGADTQYF
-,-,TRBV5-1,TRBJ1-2,TGCGCCAGCTCCCCCGGTCGGGGGAACTATGGCTACACCTTC,CASSPGRGNYGYTF
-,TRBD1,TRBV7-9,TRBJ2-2,TGTGCCAGCAGCGGCGGGACAGGTCGGGCGGACACCGGGGAGCTGTTTTTT,CASSGGTGRADTGELFF
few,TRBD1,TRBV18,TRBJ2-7,TGTGCCAGCTCACCCGGGACAGGGGACTACGAGCAGTACTTC,CASSPGTGDYEQYF
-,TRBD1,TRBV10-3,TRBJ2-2,TGTGCCATCAGTGGGACAGGGCCGGCCACCCCCCCGGGGGAGCTGTTTTTT,CAISGTGPATPPGELFF
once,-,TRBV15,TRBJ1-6,TGTGCCACCAGCAGGGCCTATAATTCACCCCTCCACTTT,CATSRAYNSPLHF
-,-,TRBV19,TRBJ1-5,TGTGCCAGTAGTATGGGGGGGCCCCAGCATTTT,CASSMGGPQHF
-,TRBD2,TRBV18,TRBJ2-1,TGTGCCAGCTCACCAGGACTAGCGGGGGGGGATGAGCAGTTCTTC,CASSPGLAGGDEQFF
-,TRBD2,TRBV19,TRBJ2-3,TGTGCCAGTATCGGACTAGCGGAAGATACGCAGTATTTT,CASIGLAEDTQYF
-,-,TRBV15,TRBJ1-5,TGTGCCACCAGGACTCGAGACAATCGCCAAGGAAGCAATCAGCCCCAGCATTTT,CATRTRDNRQGSNQPQHF
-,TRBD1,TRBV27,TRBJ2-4,TGTGCCAGCAGTCCGACAGGGGGCCACTACATTCAGTACTTC,CASSPTGGHYIQYF
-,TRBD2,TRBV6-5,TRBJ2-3,TGTGCCAGCAGAAGGGACTATTACACAGATACGCAGTATTTT,CASRRDYYTDTQYF
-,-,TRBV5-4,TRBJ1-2,TGTGCCAGCAGCCCTGAACAGGGCTCCTATGGCTACACCTTC,CASSPEQGSYGYTF
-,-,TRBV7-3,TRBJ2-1,TGTGCCAGCAGCAGGGGGACCTTAAACTACAATGAGCAGTTCTTC,CASSRGTLNYNEQFF
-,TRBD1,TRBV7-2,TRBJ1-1,TGTGCCAGCAGCACTAGTCCAGGGGGACCTGAAGCTTTCTTT,CASSTSPGGPEAFF
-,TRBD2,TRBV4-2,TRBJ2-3,TGTGCCAGCAGCCAAGAGGCGGGGGATTACACAGATACGCAGTATTTT,CASSQEAGDYTDTQYF
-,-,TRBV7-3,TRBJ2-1,TGTGCCAGCAGCTTATCGTCGGGTTCCTACAATGAGCAGTTCTTC,CASSLSSGSYNEQFF
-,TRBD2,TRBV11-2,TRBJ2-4,TGTGCCAGCAGCTTAGTGCTAGGGACTAGCGGGGGCAAAAACATTCAGTACTTC,CASSLVLGTSGGKNIQYF
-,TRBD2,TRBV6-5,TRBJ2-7,TGTGCCAGCAGTTACTCGGGAGGGCTCGAGCAGTACTTC,CASSYSGGLEQYF
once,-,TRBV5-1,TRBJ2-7,TGCGCCAGCAGCTTGGGGTACGAGCAGTACTTC,CASSLGYEQYF
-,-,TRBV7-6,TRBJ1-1,TGTGCCAGCAGCTTGGGAGGGGTAATGAACACTGAAGCTTTCTTT,CASSLGGVMNTEAFF
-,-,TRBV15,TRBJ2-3,TGTGCCACCAGCAGAGATTTGGGGGTGGGGACAGATACGCAGTATTTT,CATSRDLGVGTDTQYF
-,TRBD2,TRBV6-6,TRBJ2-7,TGTGCCAGCAGCGGGACTAGCGGGACCTACGAGCAGTACTTC,CASSGTSGTYEQYF
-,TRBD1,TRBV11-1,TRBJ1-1,TGTGCCAGCAGCCCCGGACAGGGGGCGGACACTGAAGCTTTCTTT,CASSPGQGADTEAFF
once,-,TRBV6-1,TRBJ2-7,TGTGCCAGCAGTGAAGGGGGGAAAGAGTACGAGCAGTACTTC,CASSEGGKEYEQYF
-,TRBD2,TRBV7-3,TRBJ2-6,TGTGCCAGCAGCTTATGGCTAGCGGGAGGGGCTGGGGCCAACGTCCTGACTTTC,CASSLWLAGGAGANVLTF
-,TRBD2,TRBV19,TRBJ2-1,TGTGCCAGTAGGCCCGGGACTAGCTTTTACAATGAGCAGTTCTTC,CASRPGTSFYNEQFF
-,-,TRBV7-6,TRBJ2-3,TGTGCCAGCAGCTTTCTAGCAGACCTGATGGATACGCAGTATTTT,CASSFLADLMDTQYF
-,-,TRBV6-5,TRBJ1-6,TGTGCCAGCAGTTACGCGTGGTCCCAGGGCGGGTCACCCCTCCACTTT,CASSYAWSQGGSPLHF
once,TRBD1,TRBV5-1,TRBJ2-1,TGCGCCAGCAGCTTGGACCCACCGGGACAGACCAACAATGAGCAGTTCTTC,CASSLDPPGQTNNEQFF
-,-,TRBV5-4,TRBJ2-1,TGTGCCAGCAGCGGGCAAGTCTCCTACAATGAGCAGTTCTTC,CASSGQVSYNEQFF
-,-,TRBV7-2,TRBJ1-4,TGTGCCAGCAGCTTAGGCAGTTATGAAAAACTGTTTTTT,CASSLGSYEKLFF